These 17 T cell receptor beta chains came from one sample sequenced in a study of T cell changes during pregnancy in multiple sclerosis. TCRdb's copy holds only in-frame clones and misses some; the assay was immunoSEQ multiplex PCR. Among over 80,000 clones, 90% were seen once, and the ten largest hold roughly 0.79%. Specimen: peripheral blood, collected in the second trimester of pregnancy. These receptors all stem from a female donor in good health, enrolled as a control in a pregnancy study.

The chain uses TRBV5-1 and TRBJ2-1; D is unresolved. The CDR3 extends over 16 amino acids. Germline CDR1 reads SGHRS; CDR2 reads YFSETQ. V was pared by 2 bases and J by 0 bases, with 12 bases between. The CDR3 region is CASSLTAPSSYNEQFF. The CDR3, as DNA: TGCGCCAGCAGCTTAACCGCTCCGAGCTCCTACAATGAGCAGTTCTTC.

This chain joins TRBV6-5 and TRBJ2-3; no clear D. The germline V gene has CDR1 MNHEY and CDR2 SVGAGI. V lost 6 bases, J lost 0 bases, and 10 bases lay in between. The CDR3 spans 14 residues. CDR3 region: CASSPRGSTDTQYF. The CDR3 region has the DNA TGTGCCAGCAGCCCCCGCGGTAGCACAGATACGCAGTATTTT.

The CDR3 is CAWGRTGGTKETQYF. Written as DNA, the CDR3 is TGTGCCTGGGGGAGGACAGGGGGCACTAAAGAGACCCAGTACTTC. The chain joins TRBV30 to TRBJ2-5; 11 positions agree with TRBD1. There are 15 residues in the CDR3. Looked up from germline, CDR1 is GTSNPN and CDR2 is SVGIG (reference sequence). Trimming cost V 5 bases and J 3 bases; bases outside gene matches: 8.

The chain combines TRBV4-3 with TRBJ1-1, with TRBD1 matching over 11 bases. The V and J ends lost 2 bases and 6 bases, in that order; junction bases with no gene match: 5. The CDR3 runs to 15 residues. Germline CDR1 and CDR2: LGHNA and YSLEER. The CDR3 sequence is CASSQQDRGQSEAFF. The CDR3 DNA follows: TGCGCCAGCAGCCAACAGGACAGGGGGCAGTCTGAAGCTTTCTTT.

V is TRBV7-9 and J is TRBJ1-2; 9 positions agree with TRBD1. CDR3 length equals 18 residues. The V segment lost 4 bases and the J segment 2 bases; nucleotides outside the gene matches: 14. Germline CDR1 SEHNR, CDR2 FQNEAQ (reference sequence). The CDR3 nucleotides read TGTGCCAGCAGCTCTCGCCCGGGACAGGGCTTATCAAACTATGGCTACACCTTC. Translation: CASSSRPGQGLSNYGYTF.

The V gene is TRBV5-1, the J gene TRBJ1-1; perhaps TRBD1 as D (6 bases). Germline-derived CDR1 and CDR2 are SGHRS and YFSETQ. The CDR3 sequence is 13 residues long. Trimming took off 5 bases at V and 7 bases at J, with 15 bases between the two ends. The CDR3 DNA reads as TGCGCCAGCAGTGCGGACAGCCTGGGTGAAGCTTTCTTT. Its translation is CASSADSLGEAFF.

The rearrangement uses TRBV6-6 and TRBJ2-1; TRBD2 matches 7 bases. Looked up from germline, CDR1 is MNHNY and CDR2 is SVGAGI (reference sequence). CDR3 length equals 14 residues. The trim removed 6 bases at V and 0 bases at J, leaving 2 bases unmatched. CDR3 bases: TGTGCCAGCAGCGGCGGGAGCTCCTACAATGAGCAGTTCTTC. It is translated as CASSGGSSYNEQFF.

This chain joins TRBV2 and TRBJ1-5; D gene uncertain. The germline V and J ends were trimmed by 3 bases and 15 bases, with 12 bases remaining between them. The CDR3 length is 11 residues. CDR1 SNHLY and CDR2 FYNNEI come from the germline V gene. CDR3 region: CASSDSPVLHF. In nucleotides, the CDR3 is TGTGCCAGCAGTGACTCCCCGGTCCTGCATTTT.

The J gene is TRBJ1-5, the V gene TRBV6-1; 10 bases are shared with TRBD1. The germline V gene encodes CDR1 MNHNS and CDR2 SASEGT. V lost 8 bases and J lost 2; bases outside the gene matches: 6. The CDR3 consists of 15 residues. In DNA, the CDR3 is TGTGCCAGCCTTGTAGGGACAGGGGGCAATCAGCCCCAGCATTTT. It encodes CASLVGTGGNQPQHF.

This clone was seen just once. The chain couples TRBV7-2 to TRBJ2-6; a possible D gene is TRBD2 (6 bases). This CDR3 has 17 residues. V lost 7 bases and J 0 bases, leaving 16 bases between the germline ends. Germline CDR1 and CDR2: SGHTA and FQGNSA. The CDR3 sequence: CASKVDWRDSGANVLTF. CDR3 coding DNA: TGTGCCAGCAAAGTTGACTGGCGGGACTCTGGGGCCAACGTCCTGACTTTC.

The V and J genes are TRBV28 and TRBJ1-1; D gene uncertain. CDR1 MDHEN and CDR2 SYDVKM come from the germline V gene. V lost 3 bases to trimming and J lost 0 bases, with 14 bases between them. This CDR3 spans 16 amino acids. The CDR3 region has the DNA TGTGCCAGCAGTTTCGCCGGCGGAGTACTGAACACTGAAGCTTTCTTT. This gives the protein CASSFAGGVLNTEAFF.

This chain joins TRBV5-6 and TRBJ2-2, with TRBD2 identical over 12 bases. CDR3 length: 16 amino acids. The germline gives CDR1 SGHDT, CDR2 YYEEEE. V gave up 0 bases and J gave up 5 bases; unmatched junction bases: 2. This CDR3 is CASSLGLAGETGELFF. CDR3 nucleotide sequence: TGTGCCAGCAGCTTGGGACTAGCGGGAGAGACCGGGGAGCTGTTTTTT.

This rearrangement joins TRBV9 to TRBJ2-5; D may be TRBD2 (5 bases). Germline values: CDR1 SGDLS, CDR2 YYNGEE. The CDR3 is 15 residues long. Deletions cut 3 bases from V and 4 bases from J, with 16 bases between. The CDR3: CASSGAGPGRETQYF. The CDR3 nucleotides read TGTGCCAGCAGCGGTGCGGGCCCAGGAAGAGAGACCCAGTACTTC.

The CDR3 sequence: CASSFRTGSANEQFF. The CDR3 DNA reads as TGCGCCAGCAGCTTTCGGACAGGGTCAGCCAATGAGCAGTTCTTC. The chain combines TRBV5-1 with TRBJ2-1, with 8 nucleotides matching TRBD1. CDR3 length: 15 amino acids. J gave up 6 bases and V 2 bases, and 7 bases lay outside the gene matches. Germline CDR1 reads SGHRS; CDR2 reads YFSETQ.

The V gene is TRBV6-4, the J gene TRBJ1-1, with D hard to call. CDR3 length: 13 residues. Trimming stripped 4 bases from V and 6 bases from J, with 12 bases between. CDR1 is MRHNA, CDR2 SNTAGT, per germline. CDR3 sequence: CASSALAGAEAFF. CDR3 bases: TGTGCCAGCAGTGCTCTGGCGGGCGCTGAAGCTTTCTTT.

The chain is built from TRBV5-6 and TRBJ2-5; TRBD1 agrees at 7 bases. J gave up 5 bases and V 4 bases, and 8 bases lay outside the gene matches. The CDR3 consists of 14 residues. Per germline, CDR1 SGHDT and CDR2 YYEEEE. CDR3: CASSPTGVGETQYF. Written as DNA, the CDR3 is TGTGCCAGCAGCCCCACAGGGGTAGGGGAGACCCAGTACTTC. The variable domain in full, completed from reference TRBV5-6 and TRBJ2-5, reads DAGVTQSPTHLIKTRGQQVTLRCSPKSGHDTVSWYQQALGQGPQFIFQYYEEEERQRGNFPDRFSGHQFPNYSSELNVNALLLGDSALYLCASSPTGVGETQYFGPGTRLLVL.

This rearrangement joins TRBV18 to TRBJ1-1; D call uncertain. CDR1 and CDR2 from the germline V gene are KGHSH and LQKENI. The CDR3 covers 13 residues. The ends were cut back, 3 bases at V and 1 base at J, with 6 bases in the middle. CDR3: CASSPLWNTEAFF. CDR3 nucleotide sequence: TGTGCCAGCTCACCCTTGTGGAACACTGAAGCTTTCTTT. Using reference TRBV18 and TRBJ1-1 for the parts outside the CDR3, the full variable domain is NAGVMQNPRHLVRRRGQEARLRCSPMKGHSHVYWYRQLPEEGLKFMVYLQKENIIDESGMPKERFSAEFPKEGPSILRIQQVVRGDSAAYFCASSPLWNTEAFFGQGTRLTVV.